This T cell receptor (beta chain) came from a study of blood T cell repertoires in COVID-19. Seattle researchers signed up patients amid active infection and tracked them longitudinally. The table came from immunoSEQ multiplex PCR; TCRdb's copy has only in-frame clones and leaves some out. The data show about 120,000 clones, around 90% seen once. CDR3 length: 17 residues. The V gene end was trimmed by 4 bases and the J gene end by 3 bases; junction bases not matched to a gene: 5. Germline lookup yields CDR1 LGHNA and CDR2 YSLEER. This chain uses TRBV4-3 with TRBJ2-1, with 14 bases matching TRBD2. Sequencing was carried out using peripheral blood. The source is a woman aged 55-69 years with COVID-19, enrolled during active disease. The CDR3 nucleotides read TGCGCCAGCAGCCCTTCTGGGACTAGCGGGGGCTACAATGAGCAGTTCTTC. This codes for CASSPSGTSGGYNEQFF.